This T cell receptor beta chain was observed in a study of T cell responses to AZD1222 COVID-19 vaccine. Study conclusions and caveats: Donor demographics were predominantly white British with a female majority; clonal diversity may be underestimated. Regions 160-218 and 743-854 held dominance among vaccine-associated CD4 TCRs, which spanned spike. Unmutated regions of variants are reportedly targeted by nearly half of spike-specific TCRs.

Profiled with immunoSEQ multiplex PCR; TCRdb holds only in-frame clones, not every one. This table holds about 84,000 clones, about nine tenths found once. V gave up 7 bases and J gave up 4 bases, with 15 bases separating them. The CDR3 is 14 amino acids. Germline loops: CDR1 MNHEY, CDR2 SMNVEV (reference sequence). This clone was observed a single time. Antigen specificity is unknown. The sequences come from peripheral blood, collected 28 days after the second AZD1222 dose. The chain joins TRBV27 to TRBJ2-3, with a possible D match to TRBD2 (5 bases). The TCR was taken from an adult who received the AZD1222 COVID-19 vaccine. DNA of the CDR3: TGTGCCAGCAAGGGCTCCCCCGGGGCAGATACGCAGTATTTT. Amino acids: CASKGSPGADTQYF.